The 4 T cell receptor beta chains below were found in one sample sequenced in a study of post-analysis software for immune sequencing data. Their cognate antigens are unknown. The TCR beta cDNA libraries contained unique molecular identifiers. TCRdb processed the PCR reads anew with MiXCR; each CDR3 protein has one entry. The sample carries 650,000 to 850,000 distinct CDR3 sequences, about 50% recorded once. Findings and caveats of the study: Patients used a few TRBV segments, including TRBV5-6, TRBV5-1 and TRBV20-1, more often than controls.

The sample consisted of blood. These receptors came from a girl under 18 with multiple sclerosis.

The chain combines TRBV13 with TRBJ2-1; maybe TRBD1 (5 bases). The germline V and J ends were trimmed by 5 bases and 3 bases, with 26 bases remaining between them. In germline, CDR1 is PRHDT, CDR2 FYEKMQ (reference sequence). The CDR3 contains 19 residues. CDR3 bases: TGTGCCAGCAGCCCCTCCCCACGGACACACGTTTCATACTACAATGAGCAGTTCTTC. As protein: CASSPSPRTHVSYYNEQFF.

This clonotype was observed a few times. This CDR3 reads CASHPGTGPGSQHF. CDR3 nucleotide sequence: TGTGCCAGCCACCCGGGGACAGGCCCTGGCTCCCAGCATTTT. The rearrangement joins TRBV21-1 to TRBJ1-5; TRBD1 is the table's D call, not checked against the DNA. TRBV21-1 is a known pseudogene. The CDR3 is made up of 14 amino acids.

This clonotype was detected a few times. The gene calls are TRBV29-1 and TRBJ2-3; the D is unclear. The CDR3 is made up of 12 amino acids. The V end lost 8 bases, the J end lost 3 bases, and 12 bases lay between the germline ends. CDR1 SQVTM and CDR2 ANQGSEA come from the germline V gene. The CDR3 here is CSPRSVTDTQYF. CDR3 coding DNA: TGCAGCCCCCGGAGTGTGACAGATACGCAGTATTTT.

This clonotype has a handful of counts. The CDR3 here is CASITPKRSYNEQFF. CDR3 DNA sequence: TGTGCCAGCATCACTCCTAAGCGCTCCTACAATGAGCAGTTCTTC. The chain combines TRBV6-4 with TRBJ2-1, with D uncertain. The V and J ends lost 7 bases and 0 bases respectively, with 13 bases between them. The germline V gene encodes CDR1 MRHNA and CDR2 SNTAGT. The CDR3 extends over 15 amino acids.